Here is one T cell receptor beta chain with its context. With V trimmed by 4 bases and J by 9 bases, 8 bases remained unmatched. This CDR3 has 13 amino acids. Germline lookup yields CDR1 MNHEY and CDR2 SVGAGI. Per the original methods: Amplification of reference gene primers provided the estimated nucleated cell counts. Libraries were prepared by immunoSEQ multiplex PCR; TCRdb keeps only in-frame clonotypes and omits some of them. D and trimming were read from the DNA, whereas the V and J calls and clone size are those reported in that table. This sample yields approximately 70,000 clones, of which about 86% are seen a single time; roughly 4.5% belongs to the top ten. The data were obtained in a study of blood T cell repertoires in COVID-19. Study at large: Italy, Spain and the United States were the sources of the convalescent and acute COVID-19 samples. Sample material is recorded as cDNA or gDNA derived from T cells, B-cell-depleted T cells, or PBMCs.

Sequencing input: peripheral blood. This clonotype was sampled from a woman aged 60-75 years with acute or convalescent COVID-19. The chain couples TRBV6-5 to TRBJ2-5; 7 bases are a match to TRBD1. Here the CDR3 DNA reads TGTGCCAGCAGTTCCCCGGGACAGCCTTCCCAGTACTTC. Its protein is CASSSPGQPSQYF.